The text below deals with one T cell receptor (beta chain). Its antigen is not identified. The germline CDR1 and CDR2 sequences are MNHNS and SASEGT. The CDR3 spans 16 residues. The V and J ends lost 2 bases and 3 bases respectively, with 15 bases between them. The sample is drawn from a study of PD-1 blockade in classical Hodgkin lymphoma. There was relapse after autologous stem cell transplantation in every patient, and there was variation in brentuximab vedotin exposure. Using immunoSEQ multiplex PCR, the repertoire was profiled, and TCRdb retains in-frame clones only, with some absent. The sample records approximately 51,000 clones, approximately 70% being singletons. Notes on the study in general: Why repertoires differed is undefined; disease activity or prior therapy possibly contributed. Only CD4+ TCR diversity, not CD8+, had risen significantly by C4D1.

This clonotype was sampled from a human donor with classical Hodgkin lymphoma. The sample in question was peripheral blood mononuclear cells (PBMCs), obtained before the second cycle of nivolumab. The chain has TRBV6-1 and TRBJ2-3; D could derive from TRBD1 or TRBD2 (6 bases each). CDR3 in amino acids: CASSEMGGGGTDTQYF. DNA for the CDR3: TGTGCCAGCAGTGAAATGGGGGGCGGTGGGACAGATACGCAGTATTTT.